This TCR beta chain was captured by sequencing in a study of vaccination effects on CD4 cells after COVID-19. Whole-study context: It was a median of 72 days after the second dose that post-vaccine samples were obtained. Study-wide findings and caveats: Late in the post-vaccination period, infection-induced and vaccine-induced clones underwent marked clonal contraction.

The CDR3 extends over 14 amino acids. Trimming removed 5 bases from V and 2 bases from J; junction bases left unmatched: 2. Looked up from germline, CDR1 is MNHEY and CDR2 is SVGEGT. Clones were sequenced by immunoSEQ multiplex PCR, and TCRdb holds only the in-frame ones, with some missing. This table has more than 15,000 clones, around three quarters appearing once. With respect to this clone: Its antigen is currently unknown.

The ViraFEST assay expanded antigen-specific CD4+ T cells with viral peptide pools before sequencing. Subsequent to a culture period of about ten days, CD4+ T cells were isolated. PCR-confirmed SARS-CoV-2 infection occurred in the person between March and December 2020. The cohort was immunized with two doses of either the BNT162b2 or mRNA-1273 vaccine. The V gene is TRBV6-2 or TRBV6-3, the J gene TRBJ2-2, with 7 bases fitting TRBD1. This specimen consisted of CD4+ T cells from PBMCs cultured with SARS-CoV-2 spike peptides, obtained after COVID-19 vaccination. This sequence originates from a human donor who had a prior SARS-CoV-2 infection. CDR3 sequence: CASSQGVNTGELFF. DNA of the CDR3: TGTGCCAGCAGTCAGGGGGTTAACACCGGGGAGCTGTTTTTT.